Sequencing of this TCR beta chain was carried out in a study of control samples from healthy donors and cancer patients. Sequencing used immunoSEQ multiplex PCR; TCRdb keeps in-frame clones, though not all of them. The repertoire holds about 110,000 clones, with roughly 88% as singletons. Germline CDR1 MNHNY, CDR2 SVGAGI (reference sequence). This CDR3 region has 13 residues. Trimming removed 2 bases from V and 8 bases from J; junction bases left unmatched: 3. The sample comprised PBMCs. The chain combines TRBV6-6 with TRBJ2-1; 7 nucleotides line up with TRBD2. The TCR originated in a woman aged 55-69 years with lung cancer. CDR3 protein: CASSYAGVDEQFF. As DNA, the CDR3 is TGTGCCAGCAGTTACGCGGGAGTCGATGAGCAGTTCTTC.